A single sample is the source of the 20 T cell receptor beta chains below, sequenced in a study of beta chain features in type 1 diabetes. Study observations and caveats: The study found moderately but significantly shorter TCRB CDR3s in all four CD4+ subsets of Type 1 diabetes patients.

These receptors are not linked to any known antigen. The investigators reverse transcribed all of the isolated RNA, so they sequenced expressed TCRB transcripts. Clones were read by immunoSEQ multiplex PCR, and TCRdb kept only the in-frame ones, dropping some. The table shows about 160,000 clones, with approximately 8.4% occurring only once. The sample taken for sequencing was central memory CD4+ T cells from blood. Receptors were obtained from a man aged 18-30 years with type 1 diabetes.

This CDR3 is CATSRVEGELFF. The CDR3 nucleotides read TGTGCCACCAGCAGAGTAGAGGGGGAGCTGTTTTTT. This chain connects TRBV15 to TRBJ2-2; no clear D gene. The V and J ends lost 1 base and 8 bases respectively, with 5 bases between them. Germline V gives CDR1 LNHNV, CDR2 YYDKDF (reference sequence). CDR3 length equals 12 residues.

The chain combines TRBV18 with TRBJ1-1, with D unclear. The germline gives CDR1 KGHSH, CDR2 LQKENI. V was clipped by 2 bases and J by 5 bases, with 15 bases between them. The CDR3 loop spans 15 amino acids. The CDR3 sequence: CASSPATGLRTEAFF. CDR3 bases: TGTGCCAGCTCACCAGCGACGGGGTTGAGGACTGAAGCTTTCTTT.

The V gene is TRBV6-1, the J gene TRBJ1-2; 8 bases match TRBD1. This CDR3 is 14 amino acids long. Germline-derived CDR1 and CDR2 are MNHNS and SASEGT. The V gene end was trimmed by 5 bases and the J gene end by 8 bases; junction bases not matched to a gene: 10. CDR3: CASSRGYRGSGYTF. The DNA of the CDR3 is TGTGCCAGCAGTAGGGGTTACAGGGGGAGCGGCTACACCTTC.

This rearrangement joins TRBV7-9 to TRBJ2-7; tentative D call: TRBD1 (5 bases). Germline CDR1 reads SEHNR; CDR2 reads FQNEAQ (reference sequence). The V gene lost 7 bases and the J gene lost 6 bases, with 13 bases spanning the gap. CDR3 size: 12 residues. CDR3 nucleotide sequence: TGTGCCAGCACCCTGGATCAGGGCGAGCAGTACTTC. Protein sequence: CASTLDQGEQYF.

The V and J genes are TRBV19 and TRBJ1-1; 7 nucleotides agree with TRBD1. The CDR3 length is 15 residues. Germline CDR1 LNHDA, CDR2 SQIVND (reference sequence). V lost 5 bases and J lost 6; bases outside the gene matches: 12. CDR3 coding DNA: TGTGCCAGTAGTGCACGACAGGGTTTAAGGGCTGAAGCTTTCTTT. Amino acids: CASSARQGLRAEAFF.

This clone was seen more than once but under ten times. V and J are TRBV30 and TRBJ1-2; TRBD1 might be the D (5 bases). Germline V lookup: CDR1 GTSNPN, CDR2 SVGIG (reference sequence). The CDR3 has 17 residues. The V end was cut by 3 bases, the J end by 0 bases, with 20 bases between. The CDR3 loop is CAWRPPVTATTNYGYTF. The CDR3 DNA follows: TGTGCCTGGAGGCCTCCGGTGACAGCTACAACTAACTATGGCTACACCTTC.

This clone showed up just a few times. Within the sample, other DNA sequences also encode this same CDR3. V is TRBV5-1 and J is TRBJ2-5; 7 positions agree with TRBD1. CDR3 length equals 13 residues. With V trimmed by 3 bases and J by 5 bases, 4 bases remained unmatched. Germline V lookup: CDR1 SGHRS, CDR2 YFSETQ. CDR3 sequence: CASSSGQWETQYF. CDR3 DNA: TGCGCCAGCAGCTCGGGACAGTGGGAGACCCAGTACTTC.

This clone was found a few times. The chain links TRBV5-1 to TRBJ1-1; 9 bases are a match to TRBD1. Unmatched junction bases numbered 4, after V lost 3 bases and J lost 7 bases. CDR3 length: 13 amino acids. The germline gives CDR1 SGHRS, CDR2 YFSETQ. For the CDR3, the DNA is TGCGCCAGCAGCTCCCGACAGGGGGGTGAAGCTTTCTTT. Translated: CASSSRQGGEAFF.

This chain connects TRBV5-1 to TRBJ2-7; D unclear. V dropped 4 bases and J dropped 3 bases, with 14 bases sitting between them. This CDR3 is built from 14 residues. Germline V gives CDR1 SGHRS, CDR2 YFSETQ. The CDR3 protein is CASSPAGPGYEQYF. CDR3 bases: TGCGCCAGCAGCCCCGCAGGTCCAGGCTACGAGCAGTACTTC.

This chain connects TRBV28 to TRBJ1-4; no reliable D call. Germline V gives CDR1 MDHEN, CDR2 SYDVKM. CDR3 length equals 14 residues. Trimming removed 6 bases from V and 4 bases from J, with 12 bases in between. The CDR3 loop is CASSPGGINEKLFF. CDR3 nucleotides: TGTGCCAGCAGCCCTGGAGGGATTAATGAAAAACTGTTTTTT.

The J gene is TRBJ1-3, the V gene TRBV7-9; the D is unclear. V lost 7 bases and J 0 bases, leaving 7 bases between the germline ends. This CDR3 is built from 13 residues. Germline assignment: CDR1 SEHNR and CDR2 FQNEAQ (reference sequence). The CDR3 loop is CASTRDSGNTIYF. CDR3 coding DNA: TGTGCCAGCACGCGAGACTCTGGAAACACCATATATTTT.

The sample holds a few counts of this clone. The J gene is TRBJ1-6, the V gene TRBV4-3, with TRBD1 matching over 7 bases. Per germline, CDR1 LGHNA and CDR2 YSLEER. The CDR3 is made up of 17 amino acids. J gave up 3 bases and V 6 bases, and 11 bases lay outside the gene matches. The CDR3 coding sequence is TGCGCCAGCAGGGTAAAAGACCGGGACAGCTATAATTCACCCCTCCACTTT. Protein product: CASRVKDRDSYNSPLHF.

This rearrangement joins TRBV7-2 to TRBJ2-7, with 8 bases aligning to TRBD2. Germline-derived CDR1 and CDR2 are SGHTA and FQGNSA. V was pared by 2 bases and J by 2 bases, with 5 bases of the junction left unmatched. The CDR3 runs 15 residues. The CDR3 reads CASSLYLAGTYEQYF. In DNA, the CDR3 is TGTGCCAGCAGCTTATATCTAGCGGGCACCTACGAGCAGTACTTC. Supplemented by reference TRBV7-2 and TRBJ2-7, the full variable domain reads GAGVSQSPSNKVTEKGKDVELRCDPISGHTALYWYRQSLGQGLEFLIYFQGNSAPDKSGLPSDRFSAERTGGSVSTLTIQRTQQEDSAVYLCASSLYLAGTYEQYFGPGTRLTVT.

This clone was detected a few times. This chain uses TRBV19 with TRBJ2-1; 9 positions agree with TRBD1. CDR3 length: 16 amino acids. In germline, CDR1 is LNHDA, CDR2 SQIVND (reference sequence). Trimming cost V 6 bases and J 3 bases; bases outside gene matches: 9. The CDR3, as DNA: TGTGCCAGTAGGAACTCCGGGACAGGGATCTACAATGAGCAGTTCTTC. This codes for CASRNSGTGIYNEQFF.

The chain is built from TRBV20-1 and TRBJ2-3, with unresolved D. Germline assignment: CDR1 DFQATT and CDR2 SNEGSKA (reference sequence). The CDR3 is 11 amino acids. The CDR3 loop is CRVTSTDTQYF. The DNA of the CDR3 is TGCAGGGTAACTAGCACAGATACGCAGTATTTT.

The chain recombines TRBV30 with TRBJ2-3, with 11 positions matching TRBD2. The V segment lost 5 bases and the J segment 14 bases; nucleotides outside the gene matches: 12. This CDR3 contains 13 residues. Per the germline V gene, CDR1 is GTSNPN and CDR2 is SVGIG (reference sequence). In DNA, the CDR3 is TGTGCCTGGGGGAAAACGGGGACTAGCGGATGGTATTTT. It codes for CAWGKTGTSGWYF. Full variable domain (remainder filled in from reference TRBV30 and TRBJ2-3): SQTIHQWPATLVQPVGSPLSLECTVEGTSNPNLYWYRQAAGRGLQLLFYSVGIGQISSEVPQNLSASRPQDRQFILSSKKLLLSDSGFYLCAWGKTGTSGWYFGPGTRLTVL.

J is TRBJ1-5 and V is TRBV19; D is undetermined. V dropped 7 bases and J dropped 4 bases, with 23 bases sitting between them. Germline V gene lookup returns CDR1 LNHDA and CDR2 SQIVND (reference sequence). The CDR3 covers 17 residues. CDR3 amino acids: CASTTSGEGQSNQPQHF. CDR3 bases: TGTGCCAGTACCACATCCGGAGAGGGCCAGAGTAATCAGCCCCAGCATTTT.

The chain carries TRBV20-1 and TRBJ1-2; D might be TRBD1 (5 bases). The CDR3 loop spans 11 amino acids. Germline loops: CDR1 DFQATT, CDR2 SNEGSKA (reference sequence). The V gene lost 7 bases and the J gene lost 2 bases, with 8 bases spanning the gap. CDR3 sequence reads: CSGQHNYGYTF. The DNA of the CDR3 is TGCAGTGGACAGCACAACTATGGCTACACCTTC.

This chain connects TRBV9 to TRBJ2-7; possibly TRBD2 for D (6 bases). Per germline, CDR1 SGDLS and CDR2 YYNGEE. The ends were cut back, 0 bases at V and 7 bases at J, with 20 bases in the middle. This CDR3 is built from 16 residues. CDR3 sequence reads: CASSVEMAGSRGEQYF. The CDR3 bases are TGTGCCAGCAGCGTAGAAATGGCGGGATCCAGAGGGGAGCAGTACTTC.

The rearrangement links TRBV30 to TRBJ1-6; D unclear. The CDR3 has 11 residues. Germline CDR1 GTSNPN, CDR2 SVGIG (reference sequence). V lost 3 bases and J 7 bases, leaving 4 bases between the germline ends. The CDR3, as DNA: TGTGCCTGGAGCGAGAATTCACCCCTCCACTTT. Protein product: CAWSENSPLHF. Drawing the rest from reference TRBV30 and TRBJ1-6, the complete variable domain is SQTIHQWPATLVQPVGSPLSLECTVEGTSNPNLYWYRQAAGRGLQLLFYSVGIGQISSEVPQNLSASRPQDRQFILSSKKLLLSDSGFYLCAWSENSPLHFGNGTRLTVT.